This TCR beta chain was profiled in a study of T cell changes during pregnancy in multiple sclerosis. The CDR3 consists of 17 residues. The germline V gene encodes CDR1 MNHNS and CDR2 SASEGT. V dropped 2 bases and J dropped 6; count of bases not matched to a gene: 11. TCRdb's table, derived via immunoSEQ multiplex PCR, lists solely in-frame clones and lacks some. The sample lists approximately 70,000 clones, around 90% seen once, with 1.3% to 1.5% in the top ten. The chain carries TRBV6-1 and TRBJ1-5, with 9 bases identical to TRBD1. The source was peripheral blood, collected in the second trimester of pregnancy. The origin of this receptor is a female donor in good health, enrolled as a control in a pregnancy study. CDR3 coding DNA: TGTGCCAGCAGTGAACACCATGACAGGGGGGGCCGTCAGCCCCAGCATTTT. Amino acid sequence: CASSEHHDRGGRQPQHF.